The rows below give T cell receptor beta chains drawn from one sample of a study of T cells after yellow fever vaccination. TCRdb fed the 5' RACE reads into MiXCR, producing one record per CDR3 protein. The sample lists hundreds of thousands of distinct CDR3 sequences, 17% occurring once. Sequencing used PBMCs, obtained roughly 5 days after the first yellow fever vaccination. These receptors originate from a man aged 18 to 30 who received the YFV17D yellow fever vaccine. Each CDR3 is given with its conserved first and last residue.

j_call | v_call | cdr3_aa
TRBJ1-4 | TRBV7-8 | CATKPGPTNEKLFF
TRBJ2-3 | TRBV20-1 | CSASRAPSTDTQYF
TRBJ2-7 | TRBV6-1 | CASTVAGTYEQYF
TRBJ1-1 | TRBV3-1 | CASSPGQAIEAFF
TRBJ1-1 | TRBV4-3 | CASSPGGVGTEAFF
TRBJ2-3 | TRBV7-9 | CASSTGTSKVNTQYF
TRBJ2-3 | TRBV3-1 | CASSQTAGATDTQYF
TRBJ1-5 | TRBV20-1 | CSARTGGRYQPQHF
TRBJ2-1 | TRBV6-5 | CASSYLLAGGGEQFF
TRBJ1-1 | TRBV5-1 | CASSLWGLNTEAFF
TRBJ1-1 | TRBV12-3/TRBV12-4 | CASRVRGRTEAFF
TRBJ1-1 | TRBV2 | CASRNTGSTEAFF
TRBJ2-5 | TRBV20-1 | CSAETLITGETQYF
TRBJ1-5 | TRBV5-1 | CASSLAWGLIFNQPQHF
TRBJ2-4 | TRBV25-1 | CASSEPSGLRVQYF
TRBJ1-2 | TRBV20-1 | CSAPKAPLNYGYTF
TRBJ1-5 | TRBV6-2/TRBV6-3 | CASSYDQVVDQPQHF
TRBJ2-5 | TRBV5-1 | CASSPHWTREETQYF
TRBJ2-2 | TRBV18 | CASSLPGLVTGELFF
TRBJ2-2 | TRBV6-1 | CASRPGGKAGELFF
TRBJ1-3 | TRBV10-3 | CAISESSASGNTIYF
TRBJ1-2 | TRBV6-1 | CASMHGQGARGYTF
TRBJ2-1 | TRBV7-9 | CASSFSTGINEQFF
TRBJ1-1 | TRBV7-2 | CASSLILRWNTEAFF
TRBJ2-3 | TRBV6-1 | CASSPYGTNFIRTDTQYF
TRBJ2-5 | TRBV13 | CASSSRSLIETQYF
TRBJ2-3 | TRBV7-2 | CASRSRSTDTQYF
TRBJ1-1 | TRBV2 | CASSGAYQNTEAFF
TRBJ2-1 | TRBV12-3/TRBV12-4 | CASSKGHPGSEQFF
TRBJ1-1 | TRBV5-1 | CASSEGGSTEAFF
TRBJ2-7 | TRBV7-9 | CASSPVFRWKSSYEQYF
TRBJ2-5 | TRBV6-1 | CASSEIGDLGETQYF
TRBJ2-3 | TRBV11-2 | CASSHFGDLRGGTDTQYF
TRBJ2-1 | TRBV12-3/TRBV12-4 | CASSVQGAAYNEQFF
TRBJ1-2 | TRBV7-2 | CASSSGGSGYTF
TRBJ1-6 | TRBV7-2 | CASSNRVGDSPLHF
TRBJ1-1 | TRBV6-2/TRBV6-3 | CASSSNAPEAFF
TRBJ2-3 | TRBV5-1 | CASSSMTSADTQYF